Many counts were recorded for the clone carrying this TCR beta chain. Its antigen is undetermined. This record comes from a study of T cell repertoires in cytomegalovirus infection. Whole-study results and caveats: It was HLA-C-restricted CMV-specific TCR beta clonotypes that dominated the response ex vivo.

TCRdb called the reads again in MiXCR, with one record for every CDR3 protein. The table has around 180,000 distinct CDR3 sequences, roughly 30% seen once. Unmatched junction bases numbered 5, after V lost 4 bases and J lost 3 bases. The CDR3 is made up of 14 amino acids. Germline V gene sequence: CDR1 LNHDA, CDR2 SQIVND (reference sequence). Sequences were obtained from PBMCs. V usage is TRBV19 and J usage is TRBJ1-1; 7 bases agree with TRBD1. This TCR was sampled from a human donor in good health (CMV status not recorded). Some clones in this sample may be carry-over from other donors' samples. CDR3 region: CASSTRQGDTEAFF. CDR3 DNA sequence: TGTGCCAGTAGTACCCGACAGGGAGACACTGAAGCTTTCTTT.